Below, 22 T cell receptor beta chains from the same sample are listed, as sequenced in a study of T-cell memory formation after mild COVID-19 (dated by TCRdb to the early 2020s). The protocol used for the library was 5' RACE. Instrument on record: Illumina NovaSeq 6000. In TCRdb, the public reads were trimmed at Q25 with fastp and aligned with MiXCR, with productive beta chains retained. Rows with a matching CDR3 protein are joined into one entry that keeps the most common DNA and genes. The sample yields fewer than 400,000 distinct CDR3 sequences; 10% to 15% were counted once. The ten most abundant clones make up about a fifth of the sample. Sample: PBMCs or a T cell subset sorted from them (not recorded which). The receptors derive from a man aged 18 to 29 who had mild COVID-19 (a few samples of this study predate the infection). The sample titles of this study are shuffled in the database, so cell type and time point are left out; the donor was told from shared clones.

This clonotype was picked up many times. This chain joins TRBV5-1 and TRBJ1-1; no definite D call. Germline V gene data show CDR1 as SGHRS and CDR2 as YFSETQ. CDR3 length equals 14 residues. V gave up 0 bases and J gave up 0 bases, with 6 bases separating them. The CDR3 reads CASSLATVNTEAFF. The CDR3, as DNA: TGCGCCAGCAGCTTGGCCACAGTGAACACTGAAGCTTTCTTT.

V is TRBV7-8 and J is TRBJ2-1; TRBD2 matches 15 bases. Germline trimming cut 5 bases from V and 9 bases from J; bases unmatched to any gene: 5. The CDR3 covers 15 residues. CDR1 is SGHVS and CDR2 is FQNEAQ in the germline V gene. The DNA of the CDR3 is TGTGCCAGCAGCCCCGGGACTAGCGGGGGGCTTGAGCAGTTCTTC. Amino acid sequence: CASSPGTSGGLEQFF.

This sequence joins TRBV6-2 or TRBV6-3 and TRBJ1-5; D is possibly TRBD1 (5 bases). V was cut by 7 bases and J by 2 bases, with 15 bases left in between. The CDR3 loop spans 15 amino acids. Looked up from germline, CDR1 is MNHEY and CDR2 is SVGEGT. CDR3 nucleotide sequence: TGTGCCAGCACCCCAGGTGGGGGGGGCAATCAGCCCCAGCATTTT. It codes for CASTPGGGGNQPQHF.

The J gene is TRBJ1-2, the V gene TRBV6-6; no firm D call. The CDR3 is 16 amino acids. Germline V gene lookup returns CDR1 MNHNY and CDR2 SVGAGI (reference sequence). Deletions cut 0 bases from V and 4 bases from J, with 15 bases between. CDR3 bases: TGTGCCAGCAGTTACTCCGGGCCCACCTTCTTCTATGGCTACACCTTC. Translating gives CASSYSGPTFFYGYTF.

The chain uses TRBV20-1 and TRBJ1-5; maybe TRBD1 (5 bases). V lost 3 bases, J lost 0 bases, and 15 bases lay in between. CDR1 and CDR2 from the germline V gene are DFQATT and SNEGSKA (reference sequence). The CDR3 loop spans 16 amino acids. This chain's CDR3 is CSASARGSNSNQPQHF. The CDR3 DNA sequence: TGCAGTGCTAGTGCCCGGGGGTCAAATAGCAATCAGCCCCAGCATTTT.

DNA of the CDR3: TGCAGTGCTAGAGATGGTCCGGCGTCCTACGAGCAGTACTTC. Its protein is CSARDGPASYEQYF. V is TRBV20-1 and J is TRBJ2-7; D gene uncertain. In germline, CDR1 is DFQATT, CDR2 SNEGSKA (reference sequence). V was pared by 0 bases and J by 1 base, with 10 bases between. CDR3 length: 14 amino acids.

The genes are TRBV6-2 or TRBV6-3 and TRBJ2-7; D gene ambiguous. CDR1 MNHEY and CDR2 SVGEGT come from the germline V gene. This CDR3 is built from 15 residues. The V and J ends lost 2 bases and 0 bases respectively, with 11 bases between them. The CDR3 here is CASSYGQASSYEQYF. In DNA form, the CDR3 reads TGTGCCAGCAGTTACGGGCAGGCGAGCTCCTACGAGCAGTACTTC.

The sample holds a few counts of this clonotype. The genes are TRBV5-1 and TRBJ2-7; weak D call: TRBD1 (7 bases). This CDR3 is 17 amino acids long. V was trimmed by 5 bases and J by 4 bases, leaving 25 bases between them. Germline V gene lookup returns CDR1 SGHRS and CDR2 YFSETQ. The CDR3 sequence: CASSFPVESGGSYEQYF. CDR3 DNA: TGCGCCAGCAGTTTCCCCGTGGAGTCAGGGGGGTCGTACGAGCAGTACTTC.

The chain employs TRBV4-3 and TRBJ1-5; D gene uncertain. The CDR3 extends over 15 amino acids. Trimming took 0 bases from V and 7 from J, leaving 13 bases between them. CDR1 and CDR2 (germline): LGHNA, YSLEER. For the CDR3, the DNA is TGCGCCAGCAGCCAAGATAGGTCTGAGAGGCAGCCCCAGCATTTT. As protein: CASSQDRSERQPQHF.

The chain joins TRBV19 to TRBJ1-5; no clear D. CDR3 length equals 13 residues. The germline V and J ends were trimmed by 3 bases and 7 bases, with 10 bases remaining between them. Germline V gene data show CDR1 as LNHDA and CDR2 as SQIVND (reference sequence). The CDR3 DNA reads TGTGCCAGTAGTATTGTTGAGCGCCAGCCCCAGCATTTT. Its protein product is CASSIVERQPQHF.

This clonotype was counted only a few times. This rearrangement joins TRBV28 to TRBJ2-1; 8 bases fit TRBD1. Per the germline V gene, CDR1 is MDHEN and CDR2 is SYDVKM. The V gene end was trimmed by 11 bases and the J gene end by 9 bases; junction bases not matched to a gene: 15. This CDR3 spans 14 amino acids. The CDR3 bases are TGTGCCGTATTAAATGACAGGGGTATGGCTGAGCAGTTCTTC. Amino acid sequence: CAVLNDRGMAEQFF. Filled out from reference TRBV28 and TRBJ2-1, the complete variable domain reads DVKVTQSSRYLVKRTGEKVFLECVQDMDHENMFWYRQDPGLGLRLIYFSYDVKMKEKGDIPEGYSVSREKKERFSLILESASTNQTSMYLCAVLNDRGMAEQFFGPGTRLTVL.

In its sample, this clonotype was seen a few times. The V gene is TRBV4-2, the J gene TRBJ1-1; possible D gene TRBD1, 6 bases. The V end was cut by 4 bases, the J end by 6 bases, with 9 bases between. Germline V gives CDR1 LGHNA, CDR2 YNFKEQ. This CDR3 comprises 12 residues. The CDR3, as DNA: TGTGCCAGCAGCCCGGGACACTCTGAAGCTTTCTTT. Amino acids: CASSPGHSEAFF.

This clonotype has only a few counts. One end of the junction does not line up with germline, which may come from a read error. V and J are TRBV5-1 and TRBJ1-2, with TRBD1 as a possible D gene (5 bases). CDR3 size: 14 residues. Germline assignment: CDR1 SGHRS and CDR2 YFSETQ. The CDR3 DNA reads as TGCGTCAGCAGCGGGCTTCGGGACGGCTATGGCTACACCTTC. This sequence encodes CVSSGLRDGYGYTF.

Only a few counts were recorded for this clonotype. The chain employs TRBV5-8 and TRBJ2-5, with D hard to call. The CDR3 spans 17 residues. CDR1 and CDR2 from the germline V gene are SGHTS and YDEGEE. The V gene lost 0 bases and the J gene lost 2 bases, with 17 bases spanning the gap. CDR3 coding DNA: TGTGCCAGCAGCTTGGCGTTGGGCTCCCGAGTACAAGAGACCCAGTACTTC. Protein: CASSLALGSRVQETQYF.

The rearrangement uses TRBV12-3 or TRBV12-4 and TRBJ1-1; D ambiguous. V was shortened by 11 bases and J by 0 bases, with 13 bases between the two germline ends. The CDR3 covers 13 residues. The DNA of the CDR3 is TGTGCCGGCCAGGAGCGTATGAACACTGAAGCTTTCTTT. Translation gives CAGQERMNTEAFF.

This rearrangement joins TRBV18 to TRBJ2-5, with TRBD1 as a possible D gene (5 bases). This CDR3 is 14 amino acids long. V lost 5 bases to trimming and J lost 1 base, with 11 bases between them. CDR1 and CDR2 from the germline V gene are KGHSH and LQKENI. This CDR3 is CASSSSGPQETQYF. The DNA of the CDR3 is TGTGCCAGCTCATCGTCAGGGCCCCAAGAGACCCAGTACTTC.

The sample holds a few counts of this clonotype. The chain employs TRBV11-2 and TRBJ2-1; possible D gene TRBD2, 6 bases. The ends were cut back, 3 bases at V and 12 bases at J, with 18 bases in the middle. The germline CDR1 and CDR2 sequences are SGHAT and FQNNGV. This CDR3 is built from 14 residues. The CDR3 sequence: CASSFDSGPGGQFF. In DNA, the CDR3 is TGTGCCAGCAGCTTCGACTCTGGGCCCGGGGGGCAGTTCTTC.

The chain carries TRBV5-1 and TRBJ1-1; TRBD1 aligns across 10 bases. Germline trimming cut 4 bases from V and 8 bases from J; bases unmatched to any gene: 14. The CDR3 covers 16 residues. Germline V gene lookup returns CDR1 SGHRS and CDR2 YFSETQ. The CDR3 region has the DNA TGCGCCAGCAGCAAAGAGGGCGGGACAGGGGCACCCGAAGCTTTCTTT. Protein product: CASSKEGGTGAPEAFF.

The chain combines TRBV7-9 with TRBJ2-2; D ambiguous. Between the trimmed V and J ends, which lost 0 bases and 4 bases, there was a span of 9 bases. The CDR3 is made up of 15 amino acids. In germline, CDR1 is SEHNR, CDR2 FQNEAQ (reference sequence). The CDR3 nucleotides are TGTGCCAGCAGCTTAGCGCGAACTGTCACCGGGGAGCTGTTTTTT. Amino acid sequence: CASSLARTVTGELFF. Complete variable domain (other parts from reference TRBV7-9 and TRBJ2-2): DTGVSQNPRHKITKRGQNVTFRCDPISEHNRLYWYRQTLGQGPEFLTYFQNEAQLEKSRLLSDRFSAERPKGSFSTLEIQRTEQGDSAMYLCASSLARTVTGELFFGEGSRLTVL.

The chain carries TRBV5-1 and TRBJ1-1; D perhaps matches TRBD1 (5 bases). CDR3 length: 15 residues. Germline lookup yields CDR1 SGHRS and CDR2 YFSETQ. The V end lost 0 bases, the J end lost 5 bases, and 14 bases lay between the germline ends. Here the CDR3 DNA reads TGCGCCAGCAGCTTGGCCGTAGGGGTTGGGACTGAAGCTTTCTTT. This encodes CASSLAVGVGTEAFF.

This clonotype was observed at least ten times. The chain has TRBV4-2 and TRBJ1-3, with unresolved D. The CDR3 loop spans 16 amino acids. CDR1 and CDR2 from the germline V gene are LGHNA and YNFKEQ. V lost 0 bases and J 4 bases, leaving 13 bases between the germline ends. This CDR3 reads CASSQDLTAGGNTIYF. The CDR3 DNA follows: TGTGCCAGCAGCCAAGATTTAACCGCGGGGGGAAACACCATATATTTT.

The sample holds a few counts of this clonotype. The chain links TRBV6-5 to TRBJ1-2; the D is unclear. This CDR3 spans 15 amino acids. The V end was cut by 7 bases, the J end by 2 bases, with 17 bases between. Germline-derived CDR1 and CDR2 are MNHEY and SVGAGI. CDR3 DNA sequence: TGTGCCAGCACCCTGGACGGGAGCACGAACTATGGCTACACCTTC. Its translation: CASTLDGSTNYGYTF.